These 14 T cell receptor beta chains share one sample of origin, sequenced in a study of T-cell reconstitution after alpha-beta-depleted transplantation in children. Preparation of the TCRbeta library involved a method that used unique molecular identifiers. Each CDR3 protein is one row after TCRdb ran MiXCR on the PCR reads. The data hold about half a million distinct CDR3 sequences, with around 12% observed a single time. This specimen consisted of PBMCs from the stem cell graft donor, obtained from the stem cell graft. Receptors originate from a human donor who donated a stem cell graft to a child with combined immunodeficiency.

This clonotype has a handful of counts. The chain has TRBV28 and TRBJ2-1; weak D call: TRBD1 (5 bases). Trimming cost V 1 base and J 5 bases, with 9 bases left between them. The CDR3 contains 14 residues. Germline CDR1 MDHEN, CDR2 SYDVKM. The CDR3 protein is CASSLSGWNNEQFF. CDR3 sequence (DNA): TGTGCCAGCAGTTTATCAGGGTGGAACAATGAGCAGTTCTTC.

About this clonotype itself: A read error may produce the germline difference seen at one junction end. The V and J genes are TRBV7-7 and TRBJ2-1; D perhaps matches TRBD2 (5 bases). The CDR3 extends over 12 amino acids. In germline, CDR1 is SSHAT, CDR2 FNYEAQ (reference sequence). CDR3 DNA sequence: TGTGCTAGCAGCCCCAATCGACGGGGGCAGTTCTTC. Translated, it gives CASSPNRRGQFF.

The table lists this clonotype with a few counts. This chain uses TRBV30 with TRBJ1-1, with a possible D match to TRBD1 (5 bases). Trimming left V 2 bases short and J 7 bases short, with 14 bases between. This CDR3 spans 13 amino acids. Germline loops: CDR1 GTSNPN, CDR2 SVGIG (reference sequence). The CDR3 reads CAWSPGTGYEAFF. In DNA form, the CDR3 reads TGTGCCTGGAGTCCAGGGACTGGCTATGAAGCTTTCTTT.

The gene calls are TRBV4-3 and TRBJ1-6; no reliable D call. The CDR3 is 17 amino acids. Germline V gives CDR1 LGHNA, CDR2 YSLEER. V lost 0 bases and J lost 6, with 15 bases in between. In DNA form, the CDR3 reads TGCGCCAGCAGCCAAGAATTCCCCCGGAATTCTAATTCACCCCTCCACTTT. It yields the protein CASSQEFPRNSNSPLHF.

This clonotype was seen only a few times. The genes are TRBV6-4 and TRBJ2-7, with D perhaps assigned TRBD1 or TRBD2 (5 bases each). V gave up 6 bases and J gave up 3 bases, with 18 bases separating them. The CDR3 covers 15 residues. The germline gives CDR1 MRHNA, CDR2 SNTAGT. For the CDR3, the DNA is TGTGCCAGCAGCAAAAGGGACCGATCTTACTACGAGCAGTACTTC. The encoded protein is CASSKRDRSYYEQYF.

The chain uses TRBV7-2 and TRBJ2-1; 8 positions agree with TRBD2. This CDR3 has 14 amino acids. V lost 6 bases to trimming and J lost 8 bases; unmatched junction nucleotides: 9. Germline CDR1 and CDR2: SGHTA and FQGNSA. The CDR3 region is CASSGGTSRYEQFF. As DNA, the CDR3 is TGTGCCAGCAGTGGAGGGACTAGTCGGTATGAGCAGTTCTTC. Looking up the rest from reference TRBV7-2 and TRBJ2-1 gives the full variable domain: GAGVSQSPSNKVTEKGKDVELRCDPISGHTALYWYRQSLGQGLEFLIYFQGNSAPDKSGLPSDRFSAERTGGSVSTLTIQRTQQEDSAVYLCASSGGTSRYEQFFGPGTRLTVL.

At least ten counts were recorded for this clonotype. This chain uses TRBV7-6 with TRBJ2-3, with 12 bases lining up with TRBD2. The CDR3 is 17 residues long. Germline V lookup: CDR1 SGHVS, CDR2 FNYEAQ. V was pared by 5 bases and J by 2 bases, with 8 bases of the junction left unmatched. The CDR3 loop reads CASSPGTSGPYTDTQYF. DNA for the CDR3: TGTGCCAGCAGCCCCGGGACTAGCGGGCCCTACACAGATACGCAGTATTTT.

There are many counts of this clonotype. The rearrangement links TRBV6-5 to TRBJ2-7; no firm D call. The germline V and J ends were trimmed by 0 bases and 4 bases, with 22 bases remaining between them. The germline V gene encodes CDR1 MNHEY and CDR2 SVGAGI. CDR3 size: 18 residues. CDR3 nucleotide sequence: TGTGCCAGCAGTTACTCGGTTTCCAGGACCCCAATTTCTTACGAGCAGTACTTC. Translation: CASSYSVSRTPISYEQYF.

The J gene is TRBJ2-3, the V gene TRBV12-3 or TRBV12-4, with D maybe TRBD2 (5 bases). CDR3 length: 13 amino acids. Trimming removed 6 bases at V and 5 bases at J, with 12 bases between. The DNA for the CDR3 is TGTGCCAGCAGCCGAGGACTTGGAGATACGCAGTATTTT. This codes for CASSRGLGDTQYF.

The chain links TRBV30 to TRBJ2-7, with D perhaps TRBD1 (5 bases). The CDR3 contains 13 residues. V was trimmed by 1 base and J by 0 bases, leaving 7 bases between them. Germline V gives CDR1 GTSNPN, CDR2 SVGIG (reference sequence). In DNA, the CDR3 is TGTGCCTGGAGTGACAGGACCTCCTACGAGCAGTACTTC. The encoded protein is CAWSDRTSYEQYF.

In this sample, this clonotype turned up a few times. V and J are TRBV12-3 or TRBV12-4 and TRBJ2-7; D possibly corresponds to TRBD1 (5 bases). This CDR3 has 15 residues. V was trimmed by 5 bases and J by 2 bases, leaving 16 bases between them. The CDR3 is CASSSAYGAPYEQYF. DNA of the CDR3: TGTGCCAGCAGTAGCGCATATGGGGCTCCCTACGAGCAGTACTTC.

Here the CDR3 reads CASSLVTSGYFQETQYF. The CDR3 DNA follows: TGTGCCAGCAGCTTGGTGACTAGCGGATACTTCCAAGAGACCCAGTACTTC. V and J are TRBV5-8 and TRBJ2-5; 9 bases match TRBD2. The CDR3 sequence is 17 residues long. CDR1 and CDR2 from the germline V gene are SGHTS and YDEGEE. The ends lost 0 bases at V and 1 base at J; junction bases unmatched: 7.

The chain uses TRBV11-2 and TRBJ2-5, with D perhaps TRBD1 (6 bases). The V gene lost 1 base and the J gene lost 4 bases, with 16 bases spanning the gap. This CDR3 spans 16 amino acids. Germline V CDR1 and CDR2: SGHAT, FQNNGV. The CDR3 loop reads CASSLGAQGRGETQYF. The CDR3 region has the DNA TGTGCCAGCAGCTTAGGGGCACAGGGTAGGGGAGAGACCCAGTACTTC.

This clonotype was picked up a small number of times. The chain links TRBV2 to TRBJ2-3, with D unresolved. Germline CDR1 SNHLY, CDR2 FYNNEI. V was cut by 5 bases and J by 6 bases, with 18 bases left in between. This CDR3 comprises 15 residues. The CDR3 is CASSPDRRRLDTQYF. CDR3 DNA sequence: TGTGCCAGCAGTCCGGACCGCCGCCGACTCGATACGCAGTATTTT.